The TCR beta chain described here comes from a study of blood T cells in healthy people across ages. With a J-beta primer mix and a sample-barcoded 5' primer, a second PCR ran about 6 to 11 cycles. TCRdb reprocessed the 5' RACE reads with MiXCR, giving one entry per CDR3 protein. The sample carries about 600,000 distinct CDR3 sequences, around half recorded once. Germline assignment: CDR1 SGHRS and CDR2 YFSETQ. V lost 4 bases to trimming and J lost 7 bases, with 21 bases between them. The CDR3 consists of 15 residues. This receptor was taken from an elderly man in good health. Material for sequencing was blood. This chain links TRBV5-1 with TRBJ2-7; D possibly corresponds to TRBD1 (6 bases). DNA for the CDR3: TGCGCCAGCAGCCTAGGGGGTACGTCCCACAATGAGCAGTACTTC. It codes for CASSLGGTSHNEQYF.